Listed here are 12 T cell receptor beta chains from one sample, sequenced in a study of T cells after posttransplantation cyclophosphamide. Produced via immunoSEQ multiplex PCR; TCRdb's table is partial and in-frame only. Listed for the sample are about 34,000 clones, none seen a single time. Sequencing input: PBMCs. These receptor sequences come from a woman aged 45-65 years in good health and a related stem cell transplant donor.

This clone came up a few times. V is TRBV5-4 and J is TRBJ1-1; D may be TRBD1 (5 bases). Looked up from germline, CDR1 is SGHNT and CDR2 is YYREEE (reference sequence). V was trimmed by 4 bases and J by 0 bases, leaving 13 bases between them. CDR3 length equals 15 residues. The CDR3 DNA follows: TGTGCCAGCAGCGAGCAGGGTCTTATGAACACTGAAGCTTTCTTT. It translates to CASSEQGLMNTEAFF. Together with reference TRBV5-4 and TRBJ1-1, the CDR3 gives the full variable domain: ETGVTQSPTHLIKTRGQQVTLRCSSQSGHNTVSWYQQALGQGPQFIFQYYREEENGRGNFPPRFSGLQFPNYSSELNVNALELDDSALYLCASSEQGLMNTEAFFGQGTRLTVV.

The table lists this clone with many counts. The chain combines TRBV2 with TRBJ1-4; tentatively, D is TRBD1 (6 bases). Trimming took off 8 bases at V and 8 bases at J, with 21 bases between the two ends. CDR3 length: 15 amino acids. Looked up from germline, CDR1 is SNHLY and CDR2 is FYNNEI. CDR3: CASGDFGGRGEKLFF. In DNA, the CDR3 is TGTGCCAGCGGCGACTTCGGGGGGAGGGGGGAAAAACTGTTTTTT.

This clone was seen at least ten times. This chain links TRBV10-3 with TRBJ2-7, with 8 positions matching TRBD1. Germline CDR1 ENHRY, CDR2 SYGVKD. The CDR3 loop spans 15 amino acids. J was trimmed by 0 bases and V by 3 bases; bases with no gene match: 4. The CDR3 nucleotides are TGTGCCATCAGTGACCGACAGGGGATCTCCTACGAGCAGTACTTC. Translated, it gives CAISDRQGISYEQYF.

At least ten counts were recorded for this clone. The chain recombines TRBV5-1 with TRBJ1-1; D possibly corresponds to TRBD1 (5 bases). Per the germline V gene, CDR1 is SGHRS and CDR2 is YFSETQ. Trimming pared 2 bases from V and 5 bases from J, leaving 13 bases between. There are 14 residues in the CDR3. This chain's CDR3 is CASSLGQGGTEAFF. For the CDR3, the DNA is TGCGCCAGCAGCTTAGGCCAGGGAGGGACTGAAGCTTTCTTT.

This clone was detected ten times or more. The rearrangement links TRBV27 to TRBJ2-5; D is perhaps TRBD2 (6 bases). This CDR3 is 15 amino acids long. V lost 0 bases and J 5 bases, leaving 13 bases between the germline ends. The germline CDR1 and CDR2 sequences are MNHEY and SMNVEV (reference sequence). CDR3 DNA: TGTGCCAGCAGTTTATCGGCGGGATCCGGGGAGACCCAGTACTTC. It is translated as CASSLSAGSGETQYF.

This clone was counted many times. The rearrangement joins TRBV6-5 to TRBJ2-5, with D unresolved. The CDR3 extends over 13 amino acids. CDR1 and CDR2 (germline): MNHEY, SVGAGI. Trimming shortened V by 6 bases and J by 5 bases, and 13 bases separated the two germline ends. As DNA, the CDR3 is TGTGCCAGCAGCCCAAGAGCCAGGGAGACCCAGTACTTC. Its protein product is CASSPRARETQYF.

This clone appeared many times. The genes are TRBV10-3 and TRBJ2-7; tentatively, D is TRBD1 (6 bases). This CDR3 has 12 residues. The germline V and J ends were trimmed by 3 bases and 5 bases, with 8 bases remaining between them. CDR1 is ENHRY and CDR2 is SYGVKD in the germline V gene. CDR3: CAISEGQHEQYF. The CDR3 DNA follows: TGTGCCATCAGTGAAGGACAGCACGAGCAGTACTTC.

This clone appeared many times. CDR3 DNA sequence: TGCGCCAGCAGTCTAGCGGGATTCTACGAGCAGTACTTC. This gives the protein CASSLAGFYEQYF. The rearrangement uses TRBV10-2 and TRBJ2-7, with 9 positions matching TRBD2. Germline loops: CDR1 WSHSY, CDR2 SAAADI. This CDR3 has 13 amino acids. The V and J ends lost 5 bases and 3 bases, in that order; junction bases with no gene match: 2.

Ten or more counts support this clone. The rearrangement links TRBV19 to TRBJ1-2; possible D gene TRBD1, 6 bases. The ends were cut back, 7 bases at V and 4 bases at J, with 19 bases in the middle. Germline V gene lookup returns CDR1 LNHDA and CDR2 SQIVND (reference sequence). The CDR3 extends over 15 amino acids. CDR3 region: CASTSGRGYSYGYTF. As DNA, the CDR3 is TGTGCCAGTACCTCGGGAAGGGGGTATAGCTATGGCTACACCTTC.

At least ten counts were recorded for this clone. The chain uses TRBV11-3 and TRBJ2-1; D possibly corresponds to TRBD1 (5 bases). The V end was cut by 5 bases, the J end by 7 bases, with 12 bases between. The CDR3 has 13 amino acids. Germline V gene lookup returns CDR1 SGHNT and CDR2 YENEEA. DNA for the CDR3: TGTGCCAGCAGCCCAGGGCCTAGGAATGAGCAGTTCTTC. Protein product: CASSPGPRNEQFF.

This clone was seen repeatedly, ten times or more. The CDR3 DNA follows: TGTGCCATCAGTTCTAGCGGGAGCACAGATACGCAGTATTTT. It is translated as CAISSSGSTDTQYF. The chain combines TRBV10-3 with TRBJ2-3; 8 bases agree with TRBD2. The J segment lost 0 bases and the V segment lost 5 bases, leaving 1 base of the junction unmatched. This CDR3 comprises 14 residues. Germline V gives CDR1 ENHRY, CDR2 SYGVKD.

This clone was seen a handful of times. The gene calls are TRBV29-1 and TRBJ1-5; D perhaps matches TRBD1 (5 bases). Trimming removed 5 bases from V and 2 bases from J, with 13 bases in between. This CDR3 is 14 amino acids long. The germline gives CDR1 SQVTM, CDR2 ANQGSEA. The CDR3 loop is CSVRQGGGNQPQHF. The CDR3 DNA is TGCAGCGTTCGACAAGGAGGGGGCAATCAGCCCCAGCATTTT.